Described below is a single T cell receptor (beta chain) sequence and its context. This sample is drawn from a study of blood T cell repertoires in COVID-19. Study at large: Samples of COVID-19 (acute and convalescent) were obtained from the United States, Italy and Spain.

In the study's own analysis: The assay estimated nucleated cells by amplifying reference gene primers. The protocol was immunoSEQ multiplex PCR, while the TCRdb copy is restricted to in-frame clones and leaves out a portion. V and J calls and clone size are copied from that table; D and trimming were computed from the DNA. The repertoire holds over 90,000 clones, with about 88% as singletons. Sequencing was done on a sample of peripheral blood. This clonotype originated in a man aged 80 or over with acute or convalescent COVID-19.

The CDR3 loop is CASSHRTGGAYGYTF. The CDR3 DNA follows: TGTGCCAGCAGCCACCGGACAGGGGGCGCATATGGCTACACCTTC. This chain connects TRBV14 to TRBJ1-2; 11 bases line up with TRBD1. The junction had 5 bases not matched to a gene; V was cut back by 3 bases and J by 5 bases. This CDR3 spans 15 amino acids. Germline lookup yields CDR1 SGHDN and CDR2 FVKESK.